This is a list of T cell receptor beta chains from one sample in a study of sequential checkpoint blockade in melanoma. TCRdb keeps only in-frame clones here, not all; method: immunoSEQ multiplex PCR. Of thousands of clones listed, 25% to 30% are singletons. The sample in question was tumor tissue (inferred from file names), obtained from a patient given nivolumab and ipilimumab in sequence. These receptors originate from a human donor with melanoma. The CDR3 runs from the conserved cysteine through the conserved F or W. A D gene is named only where the DNA matches it firmly. Clone size is shown for a subset of rows, as once, few, many or a class of expanded clone.

size | J | V | D | CDR3 | DNA
NA | TRBJ1-5 | TRBV5-1 | TRBD1 | CASSPTGVNQPQHF | TGCGCCAGCAGCCCGACAGGGGTCAATCAGCCCCAGCATTTT
once | TRBJ2-3 | TRBV14 | TRBD2 | CASSHRREGGTDTQYF | TGTGCCAGCAGCCACCGACGGGAGGGTGGCACAGATACGCAGTATTTT
NA | TRBJ2-3 | TRBV19 | TRBD2 | CATKRETDTQYF | TGTGCCACGAAGCGGGAAACAGATACGCAGTATTTT
many | TRBJ1-4 | TRBV11-3 | NA | CASSLVGGAREKLFF | TGTGCCAGCAGCTTGGTCGGCGGGGCGCGGGAAAAACTGTTTTTT
NA | TRBJ2-2 | TRBV15 | TRBD2 | CATSRGLAGRGGELFF | TGTGCCACCAGCAGAGGACTAGCGGGGCGTGGCGGGGAGCTGTTTTTT
many | TRBJ1-5 | TRBV11-3 | TRBD1 | CASSSGQGDQPQHF | TGTGCCAGCAGCTCGGGACAGGGGGATCAGCCCCAGCATTTT
few | TRBJ2-3 | TRBV11-3 | TRBD2 | CASSLNSGRGLRAQYF | TGTGCCAGCAGCTTAAATAGCGGGAGGGGCCTAAGGGCGCAGTATTTT
NA | TRBJ1-1 | TRBV10-3 | NA | CAISEIENTEAFF | TGTGCCATCAGTGAGATTGAGAACACTGAAGCTTTCTTT
few | TRBJ2-7 | TRBV28 | TRBD1 | CASSPAGGAFHEQYF | TGTGCCAGCAGTCCGGCAGGGGGCGCTTTCCACGAGCAGTACTTC
NA | TRBJ2-7 | TRBV9 | NA | CASGIQVGEQYF | TGTGCCAGTGGAATTCAAGTCGGCGAGCAGTACTTC
many | TRBJ2-7 | TRBV7-4 | NA | CASSFGSSYEQYF | TGTGCCAGCAGCTTCGGGTCTTCCTACGAGCAGTACTTC
NA | TRBJ2-1 | TRBV19 | TRBD1 | CASSLRGQGSPQFF | TGTGCCAGTAGTCTAAGGGGACAGGGGAGCCCCCAGTTCTTC
medium-sized | TRBJ2-5 | TRBV11-3 | TRBD1 | CASSWRGTGQETQYF | TGTGCCAGCAGCTGGCGAGGGACAGGACAAGAGACCCAGTACTTC
NA | TRBJ2-1 | TRBV5-1 | TRBD1 | CASSLDRGHYNEQFF | TGCGCCAGCAGCTTGGACAGGGGGCACTACAATGAGCAGTTCTTC
many | TRBJ1-2 | TRBV11-3 | NA | CASSQNRASNNYGYTF | TGTGCCAGCAGCCAAAACCGGGCTTCAAACAACTATGGCTACACCTTC
NA | TRBJ2-7 | TRBV18 | TRBD1 | CASSPPGTGALYEQYF | TGTGCCAGCTCACCACCCGGGACAGGGGCCCTCTACGAGCAGTACTTC
NA | TRBJ2-3 | TRBV9 | TRBD2 | CASSVAGTSADTQYF | TGTGCCAGCAGCGTAGCCGGGACTAGCGCAGATACGCAGTATTTT
many | TRBJ2-1 | TRBV12-2 | NA | CAGRLAGGQGDEQFF | TGTGCCGGGAGACTAGCGGGAGGCCAGGGGGATGAGCAGTTCTTC
few | TRBJ2-3 | TRBV11-3 | NA | CASSLSVVSTDTQYF | TGTGCCAGCAGCTTAAGCGTAGTCAGCACAGATACGCAGTATTTT
NA | TRBJ2-1 | TRBV19 | TRBD2 | CASSPGLAGPIAEQFF | TGTGCCAGTAGTCCGGGACTAGCAGGACCGATTGCTGAGCAGTTCTTC
NA | TRBJ2-1 | TRBV12-5 | TRBD1 | CASGLLGRGLEQFF | TGTGCTAGTGGTTTGTTGGGCAGGGGGCTCGAGCAGTTCTTC
NA | TRBJ2-3 | TRBV15 | TRBD1 | CATSRWTGGTDTQYF | TGTGCCACCAGCAGGTGGACAGGGGGCACAGATACGCAGTATTTT
few | TRBJ2-3 | TRBV28 | TRBD1 | CASRTGGTDTQYF | TGTGCCAGCCGGACAGGGGGCACAGATACGCAGTATTTT
NA | TRBJ1-1 | TRBV5-1 | TRBD1 | CASSLEGGANTEAFF | TGCGCCAGCAGCTTGGAAGGGGGCGCGAACACTGAAGCTTTCTTT
NA | TRBJ2-7 | TRBV15 | TRBD1 | CATSPGTALYEQYF | TGTGCCACCAGTCCCGGGACAGCATTATACGAGCAGTACTTC
NA | TRBJ1-4 | TRBV5-1 | NA | CASSLYDATNEKLFF | TGCGCCAGCAGCCTATATGATGCAACTAATGAAAAACTGTTTTTT
NA | TRBJ1-1 | TRBV5-1 | NA | CASSSLEGMNTEAFF | TGCGCCAGCAGCTCCCTCGAGGGGATGAACACTGAAGCTTTCTTT
NA | TRBJ2-3 | TRBV30 | TRBD2 | CAWKSSGTKGGTQYF | TGTGCCTGGAAGTCTAGCGGGACCAAAGGCGGTACGCAGTATTTT
NA | TRBJ2-3 | TRBV5-1 | NA | CASSLGFGVGTDTQYF | TGCGCCAGCAGCCTTGGCTTTGGGGTTGGCACAGATACGCAGTATTTT
NA | TRBJ2-7 | TRBV29-1 | NA | CSVLPDLSSYEQYF | TGCAGCGTTCTTCCCGATCTGAGCTCCTACGAGCAGTACTTC
few | TRBJ1-5 | TRBV11-3 | NA | CASSLWGATDQPQHF | TGTGCCAGCAGCTTATGGGGGGCCACGGATCAGCCCCAGCATTTT
medium-sized | TRBJ2-7 | TRBV30 | NA | CAWKEGLSSYEQYF | TGTGCCTGGAAGGAGGGGCTGAGCTCCTACGAGCAGTACTTC
NA | TRBJ2-1 | TRBV18 | TRBD2 | CASSRTSGGYYEQFF | TGTGCCAGCTCAAGGACTAGCGGGGGTTATTATGAGCAGTTCTTC
NA | TRBJ2-5 | TRBV5-1 | NA | CASSLAVAGSVETQYF | TGCGCCAGCAGCTTGGCCGTGGCGGGTTCGGTAGAGACCCAGTACTTC
NA | TRBJ2-1 | TRBV12-5 | TRBD2 | CASGGGLASYNEQFF | TGTGCTAGTGGTGGGGGACTAGCGTCTTACAATGAGCAGTTCTTC
few | TRBJ2-5 | TRBV6-8 | TRBD1 | CASSLRDRGRIQETQYF | TGTGCCAGCAGTCTTAGGGACAGGGGGCGCATTCAAGAGACCCAGTACTTC
few | TRBJ2-1 | TRBV5-1 | TRBD2 | CASSLDGTSGRTDYNEQFF | TGCGCCAGCAGCTTGGATGGGACTAGCGGGAGGACCGACTACAATGAGCAGTTCTTC
medium-sized | TRBJ1-1 | TRBV11-3 | TRBD1 | CASSVTGGSITEAFF | TGTGCCAGCAGCGTAACAGGGGGGTCGATCACTGAAGCTTTCTTT
NA | TRBJ1-6 | TRBV6-8 | TRBD1 | CASRGQGSANYNSPLHF | TGTGCCAGCAGGGGACAGGGATCGGCTAACTATAATTCACCCCTCCACTTT
NA | TRBJ1-1 | TRBV29-1 | NA | CSVAANKGGTEAFF | TGCAGCGTTGCCGCAAACAAGGGTGGCACTGAAGCTTTCTTT
medium-sized | TRBJ2-2 | TRBV11-3 | NA | CASSLAYQHTGELFF | TGTGCCAGCAGCTTGGCTTATCAGCACACCGGGGAGCTGTTTTTT
NA | TRBJ2-1 | TRBV14 | NA | CASTDEGSSSYNEQFF | TGTGCCAGCACCGATGAGGGATCAAGCTCCTACAATGAGCAGTTCTTC
NA | TRBJ1-1 | TRBV30 | NA | CASPGVPTTEAFF | TGTGCCTCCCCCGGGGTCCCCACTACTGAAGCTTTCTTT
NA | TRBJ2-1 | TRBV5-1 | NA | CASSLLAGNVNEQFF | TGCGCCAGCAGCTTGTTGGCAGGGAACGTCAATGAGCAGTTCTTC